This paragraph reports one TCR beta chain. Its target is not known. The sample belongs to a study of T cells in Graves' hyperthyroidism and ophthalmopathy. Study findings and constraints: Ophthalmopathy prediction by the model preceded onset by a median roughly 6.3 months.

RNA transcripts yielded amplified TCR beta CDR3 regions. The TCR CDR3 was amplified in a first-round RT-PCR using the HTBI primer set. One entry per CDR3 protein results from TCRdb running MiXCR on the multiplex PCR reads. The profile shows approximately 360,000 distinct CDR3 sequences, 20% to 25% of them singletons. CDR1 and CDR2 from the germline V gene are SGHRS and YFSETQ. With 1 base clipped from V and 8 bases from J, the junction kept 6 bases outside the gene matches. The CDR3 runs 16 residues. On the basis of clinical symptoms, serum thyroxine and TRAb, thyroid ultrasound and orbital computed tomography, diagnoses were made.

The receptor's source is a man aged 45-60 years with Graves' hyperthyroidism. The chain is built from TRBV5-1 and TRBJ2-1, with 13 positions matching TRBD2. Sequencing was carried out using blood. Here the CDR3 reads CASSLFRTSGSYEQFF. For the CDR3, the DNA is TGCGCCAGCAGCTTGTTTCGGACTAGCGGGAGTTATGAGCAGTTCTTC.